The 2 T cell receptor beta chains in this list originate from one sample, sequenced in a study of cytomegalovirus exposure and HLA in healthy donors. The primer mix had 60 Vbeta and 13 Jbeta primers. Some clones are missing from TCRdb's copy, which holds only in-frame ones; the method was immunoSEQ multiplex PCR. The sample has approximately 110,000 clones; approximately 80% are singletons. The specimen was PBMCs. These receptors all stem from a female donor in good health and CMV-seropositive.

In its sample, this clone was seen a few times. The chain combines TRBV27 with TRBJ2-5, with 7 positions matching TRBD2. Trimming removed 5 bases from V and 5 bases from J; junction bases left unmatched: 8. Germline V gene sequence: CDR1 MNHEY, CDR2 SMNVEV (reference sequence). The CDR3 spans 14 residues. CDR3 coding DNA: TGTGCCAGCAGTGGAGCGGGATTCGACGAGACCCAGTACTTC. The encoded protein is CASSGAGFDETQYF.

The chain is built from TRBV29-1 and TRBJ2-1, with 10 bases identical to TRBD1. Germline trimming cut 6 bases from V and 4 bases from J; bases unmatched to any gene: 6. Germline V gives CDR1 SQVTM, CDR2 ANQGSEA. The CDR3 is 14 residues long. The CDR3 here is CSVGDRGAYNEQFF. CDR3 bases: TGCAGCGTCGGGGACAGGGGAGCTTACAATGAGCAGTTCTTC.